This T cell receptor (beta chain) comes out of a study of blood T cells in healthy people across ages. A sample-barcoded 5' primer and a J-beta primer mix were used in a second PCR of roughly 7 to 11 cycles. From the 5' RACE reads, TCRdb called clonotypes with MiXCR, one entry per CDR3 protein. The sample lists about 690,000 distinct CDR3 sequences, approximately 40% seen once, with around 30% in the top ten. Per germline, CDR1 DFQATT and CDR2 SNEGSKA (reference sequence). V dropped 6 bases and J dropped 11 bases, with 25 bases sitting between them. The CDR3 contains 14 residues. Sequencing input: blood. This receptor was obtained from a man older than 75 in good health. V gene TRBV20-1 combines with J gene TRBJ2-5; perhaps TRBD2 as D (5 bases). The CDR3 loop reads CSATSGRGYNEQYF. The DNA of the CDR3 is TGCAGTGCCACGAGTGGGAGAGGGTACAATGAGCAGTACTTC.